Listed here are 26 T cell receptor beta chains from one sample, sequenced in a study of blood T cell repertoires in COVID-19. Profiled with immunoSEQ multiplex PCR; TCRdb holds only in-frame clones, not every one. The sample holds nearly 85,000 clones, around four fifths seen once. Sequenced material: peripheral blood. The origin of the receptors is a woman in her sixties with acute or convalescent COVID-19.

The chain uses TRBV7-8 and TRBJ1-2, with D perhaps matching TRBD1 (6 bases). The V and J ends lost 7 bases and 2 bases respectively, with 17 bases between them. The CDR3 spans 15 residues. Germline V gene data show CDR1 as SGHVS and CDR2 as FQNEAQ. The CDR3 here is CASTSALQGNYGYTF. The CDR3 DNA is TGTGCCAGCACTTCCGCCCTACAGGGAAACTATGGCTACACCTTC.

CDR3 residues: CASSGGQGNEKLFF. DNA of the CDR3: TGCGCCAGCAGCGGGGGACAGGGAAATGAAAAACTGTTTTTT. V usage is TRBV5-1 and J usage is TRBJ1-4, with 9 bases fitting TRBD1. Germline values: CDR1 SGHRS, CDR2 YFSETQ. The CDR3 is made up of 14 amino acids. V shed 4 bases, J shed 5 bases, and the junction held 3 bases outside the gene matches.

J is TRBJ1-1 and V is TRBV6-4; D perhaps matches TRBD1 (5 bases). From germline, CDR1 is MRHNA and CDR2 SNTAGT. The CDR3 spans 14 residues. Trimming removed 7 bases from V and 10 bases from J, with 22 bases in between. The CDR3 DNA is TGTGCCAGCACCCTGGGGCCGCCAACGGATGGAGCTTTCTTT. Translating it yields CASTLGPPTDGAFF.

The chain joins TRBV5-1 to TRBJ1-1; 8 positions match TRBD1. V lost 4 bases to trimming and J lost 4 bases; unmatched junction nucleotides: 6. The CDR3 has 14 amino acids. In germline, CDR1 is SGHRS, CDR2 YFSETQ. The CDR3 loop reads CASSQQGESTEAFF. CDR3 nucleotide sequence: TGCGCCAGCAGCCAACAGGGGGAGAGCACTGAAGCTTTCTTT. The full variable domain, its missing parts supplied by reference TRBV5-1 and TRBJ1-1, is KAGVTQTPRYLIKTRGQQVTLSCSPISGHRSVSWYQQTPGQGLQFLFEYFSETQRNKGNFPGRFSGRQFSNSRSEMNVSTLELGDSALYLCASSQQGESTEAFFGQGTRLTVV.

The rearrangement joins TRBV5-5 to TRBJ2-5; the match to TRBD2 covers 7 bases. V was pared by 6 bases and J by 4 bases, with 12 bases of the junction left unmatched. Germline CDR1 is SGHKS and CDR2 is YYEKEE (reference sequence). The CDR3 length is 15 residues. The CDR3 is CASTPSGTGGETQYF. The CDR3 DNA follows: TGTGCCAGCACCCCGTCTGGGACGGGAGGAGAGACCCAGTACTTC.

CDR3 bases: TGTGCCAGCAGTTCCACAGGGAGCAATGAGCAGTTCTTC. Its translation: CASSSTGSNEQFF. The genes are TRBV12-3 or TRBV12-4 and TRBJ2-1, with a possible D match to TRBD1 (6 bases). V shed 4 bases and J shed 6 bases, with 10 bases lying between them. The length of the CDR3 is 13 residues.

J is TRBJ1-4 and V is TRBV30; D is unresolved. The CDR3 covers 14 residues. V lost 4 bases and J 1 base, leaving 10 bases between the germline ends. Germline V gene data show CDR1 as GTSNPN and CDR2 as SVGIG (reference sequence). The CDR3 sequence: CAWIGRLTNEKLFF. CDR3 in DNA: TGTGCCTGGATTGGCCGTTTAACTAATGAAAAACTGTTTTTT. The full variable domain, completed using reference TRBV30 and TRBJ1-4, is SQTIHQWPATLVQPVGSPLSLECTVEGTSNPNLYWYRQAAGRGLQLLFYSVGIGQISSEVPQNLSASRPQDRQFILSSKKLLLSDSGFYLCAWIGRLTNEKLFFGSGTQLSVL.

The chain uses TRBV5-1 and TRBJ1-5; 8 nucleotides match TRBD1. The junction had 9 bases not matched to a gene; V was cut back by 4 bases and J by 9 bases. Germline V CDR1 and CDR2: SGHRS, YFSETQ. The CDR3 is made up of 14 amino acids. The CDR3 sequence: CASSTGTGQLPQHF. Here the CDR3 DNA reads TGCGCCAGCAGCACGGGGACAGGCCAATTGCCCCAGCATTTT.

In the case of this clone: Other DNA sequences of this sample code for an identical CDR3. V is TRBV12-3 or TRBV12-4 and J is TRBJ2-3; D is ambiguous. Trimming removed 4 bases at V and 5 bases at J, with 4 bases between. The CDR3 contains 11 residues. In DNA, the CDR3 is TGTGCCAGCAGTTCTATAGATACGCAGTATTTT. Protein sequence: CASSSIDTQYF.

This chain connects TRBV6-5 to TRBJ1-3; 7 bases map to TRBD1. Per the germline V gene, CDR1 is MNHEY and CDR2 is SVGAGI. The CDR3 loop spans 16 amino acids. The V and J ends lost 1 base and 6 bases, in that order; junction bases with no gene match: 9. The CDR3 bases are TGTGCCAGCAGTTACTATACACAGGGGAGAGTAAACACCATATATTTT. It translates to CASSYYTQGRVNTIYF.

The CDR3, as DNA: TGTGCCAGCAGCATTTGCGGGGAGGACAGGAGGGACATTCAGTACTTC. Translation: CASSICGEDRRDIQYF. The chain has TRBV21-1 and TRBJ2-4; TRBD1, the table's D call, was not compared with the DNA. TRBV21-1 corresponds to a pseudogene. CDR3 size: 16 residues.

This sequence joins TRBV11-3 and TRBJ2-7; TRBD1 agrees at 9 bases. Germline lookup yields CDR1 SGHNT and CDR2 YENEEA. Losses at the gene ends were 6 bases for V and 9 bases for J; bases not matched to a gene: 12. CDR3 size: 14 residues. The DNA of the CDR3 is TGTGCCAGCAGTCGGACAGGGGAGGGTTCCGGGCAGTACTTC. Translated: CASSRTGEGSGQYF.

The V and J genes are TRBV19 and TRBJ1-2, with D maybe TRBD1 (5 bases). This CDR3 region has 13 residues. The V end was cut by 5 bases, the J end by 4 bases, with 11 bases between. The germline V gene encodes CDR1 LNHDA and CDR2 SQIVND (reference sequence). CDR3 sequence (DNA): TGTGCCAGTAGTCTTATCGGGGGCTATGGCTACACCTTC. Residues: CASSLIGGYGYTF.

The chain combines TRBV2 with TRBJ2-2; TRBD2 matches at 12 bases. The CDR3 has 16 residues. Losses at the gene ends were 6 bases for V and 4 bases for J; bases not matched to a gene: 6. Germline CDR1 and CDR2: SNHLY and FYNNEI. CDR3: CASSVGLAGSTGELFF. DNA for the CDR3: TGTGCCAGCAGCGTAGGACTAGCGGGGTCCACCGGGGAGCTGTTTTTT. The whole variable domain, remainder taken from reference TRBV2 and TRBJ2-2, is EPEVTQTPSHQVTQMGQEVILRCVPISNHLYFYWYRQILGQKVEFLVSFYNNEISEKSEIFDDQFSVERPDGSNFTLKIRSTKLEDSAMYFCASSVGLAGSTGELFFGEGSRLTVL.

The V gene is TRBV18, the J gene TRBJ1-5; perhaps TRBD1 as D (5 bases). In germline, CDR1 is KGHSH, CDR2 LQKENI. Trimming removed 3 bases at V and 5 bases at J, with 17 bases between. This CDR3 region has 16 residues. As DNA, the CDR3 is TGTGCCAGCTCACCTTTACGGGGGACGGGCGATCAGCCCCAGCATTTT. It codes for CASSPLRGTGDQPQHF.

The gene calls are TRBV6-2 or TRBV6-3 and TRBJ1-6; TRBD1 is a possible D gene (5 bases). The CDR3 length is 17 residues. The V end was cut by 5 bases, the J end by 10 bases, with 24 bases between. The germline CDR1 and CDR2 sequences are MNHEY and SVGEGT. The CDR3: CASSQGQATERYSPLHF. The CDR3 bases are TGTGCCAGCAGTCAGGGCCAAGCGACAGAAAGGTACTCACCCCTCCACTTT.

The gene calls are TRBV6-5 and TRBJ1-4; D possibly corresponds to TRBD1 (6 bases). The CDR3 is 14 residues long. V shed 2 bases and J shed 6 bases, with 10 bases lying between them. Germline V gene lookup returns CDR1 MNHEY and CDR2 SVGAGI. The DNA for the CDR3 is TGTGCCAGCAGTTACGCGGCAGGGGATGAAAAACTGTTTTTT. Its protein is CASSYAAGDEKLFF.

The gene calls are TRBV5-6 and TRBJ2-1; D is perhaps TRBD2 (6 bases). The CDR3 is 15 amino acids. Germline lookup yields CDR1 SGHDT and CDR2 YYEEEE. V lost 6 bases to trimming and J lost 0 bases, with 13 bases between them. The CDR3 is CASKLRGFSYNEQFF. CDR3 sequence (DNA): TGTGCCAGCAAACTACGGGGGTTCTCCTACAATGAGCAGTTCTTC.

This chain links TRBV18 with TRBJ2-1; TRBD1 is a possible D gene (6 bases). The CDR3 covers 15 residues. V lost 3 bases to trimming and J lost 3 bases, with 12 bases between them. Per the germline V gene, CDR1 is KGHSH and CDR2 is LQKENI. The CDR3: CASSPAGTLYNEQFF. The CDR3 DNA reads as TGTGCCAGCTCACCGGCCGGGACACTCTACAATGAGCAGTTCTTC.

This chain connects TRBV7-2 to TRBJ1-1; no reliable D call. Trimming removed 5 bases at V and 4 bases at J, with 11 bases between. Germline lookup yields CDR1 SGHTA and CDR2 FQGNSA. The CDR3 runs to 13 residues. The CDR3 sequence: CASSRQGGTEAFF. CDR3 nucleotide sequence: TGTGCCAGCAGCCGACAAGGAGGCACTGAAGCTTTCTTT.

In this sample, this clone turned up a few times. The genes are TRBV30 and TRBJ1-2; the D gene is possibly TRBD1 (5 bases). The germline V gene has CDR1 GTSNPN and CDR2 SVGIG (reference sequence). This CDR3 contains 13 residues. Trimming stripped 4 bases from V and 5 bases from J, with 14 bases between. The CDR3 loop is CAWNSQAGYGYTF. CDR3 bases: TGTGCCTGGAATAGTCAGGCAGGGTATGGCTACACCTTC.

This rearrangement joins TRBV6-1 to TRBJ2-1, with 11 nucleotides matching TRBD2. Germline values: CDR1 MNHNS, CDR2 SASEGT. The CDR3 runs 18 residues. Losses at the gene ends were 2 bases for V and 6 bases for J; bases not matched to a gene: 12. The CDR3, as DNA: TGTGCCAGCAGTGAAATAGGGCTAGCGGGGGGACGGCGCAATGAGCAGTTCTTC. It is translated as CASSEIGLAGGRRNEQFF.

The chain joins TRBV6-5 to TRBJ2-1; 8 bases agree with TRBD1. CDR1 is MNHEY and CDR2 is SVGAGI in the germline V gene. The CDR3 loop spans 14 amino acids. V trimming: 7 bases; J trimming: 6 bases; junction bases outside the gene matches: 8. The CDR3 sequence: CASNHQGAGNEQFF. In DNA form, the CDR3 reads TGTGCCAGCAATCATCAGGGGGCAGGCAATGAGCAGTTCTTC.

The chain links TRBV7-2 to TRBJ1-5, with 10 bases lining up with TRBD1. CDR1 is SGHTA and CDR2 is FQGNSA in the germline V gene. The CDR3 extends over 19 amino acids. V shed 4 bases, J shed 0 bases, and the junction held 12 bases outside the gene matches. Here the CDR3 reads CASSSVGTGVFNSNQPQHF. For the CDR3, the DNA is TGTGCCAGCAGCTCCGTGGGGACAGGGGTTTTCAATAGCAATCAGCCCCAGCATTTT. The full variable domain, rest sourced from reference TRBV7-2 and TRBJ1-5, is GAGVSQSPSNKVTEKGKDVELRCDPISGHTALYWYRQSLGQGLEFLIYFQGNSAPDKSGLPSDRFSAERTGGSVSTLTIQRTQQEDSAVYLCASSSVGTGVFNSNQPQHFGDGTRLSIL.

This clone has more than one count but fewer than ten. The CDR3 loop reads CASRSGPLYNEQFF. The CDR3 nucleotides are TGTGCCAGCAGAAGCGGTCCCCTGTACAATGAGCAGTTCTTC. V is TRBV5-5 and J is TRBJ2-1; the D gene is possibly TRBD2 (5 bases). The CDR3 is 14 residues long. Trimming stripped 5 bases from V and 4 bases from J, with 13 bases between. The V gene's germline CDR1 is SGHKS and CDR2 YYEKEE (reference sequence).

V usage is TRBV5-4 and J usage is TRBJ2-7; 11 nucleotides align to TRBD2. Germline CDR1 SGHNT, CDR2 YYREEE (reference sequence). V shed 0 bases and J 2 bases; nucleotides not matched to a gene: 1. This CDR3 region has 15 residues. The CDR3 is CASSLELAGAYEQYF. The CDR3 coding sequence is TGTGCCAGCAGCTTGGAACTAGCGGGAGCCTACGAGCAGTACTTC. Full variable domain (remainder filled in from reference TRBV5-4 and TRBJ2-7): ETGVTQSPTHLIKTRGQQVTLRCSSQSGHNTVSWYQQALGQGPQFIFQYYREEENGRGNFPPRFSGLQFPNYSSELNVNALELDDSALYLCASSLELAGAYEQYFGPGTRLTVT.